This T cell receptor (beta chain) was recovered during a study of OX40 agonist ivuxolimab in advanced cancers. Study overall: Partial response was recorded in three patients: one hepatocellular carcinoma and two cutaneous melanoma cases.

The cohort excluded patients with autoimmune disease history or systemic immunosuppression. General study points: No determination was made of the antigen specificity of the expanded peripheral T cells. CD4+ and CD8+ T cells in blood underwent clonal expansion by week 6 at 0.1 to 3.0 mg/kg.

Worth noting for this clone: Its antigen is currently unknown.

CDR3 length: 11 amino acids. Germline V gives CDR1 SGHNT, CDR2 YYREEE (reference sequence). V gave up 2 bases and J gave up 1 base, with 0 bases separating them. Sequenced by immunoSEQ multiplex PCR; TCRdb stores in-frame clones only, minus some. The sample lists tens of thousands of clones, about 91% occurring once. V is TRBV5-4 and J is TRBJ2-5; no clear D gene. This TCR derives from an adult with an advanced solid tumor such as melanoma, head and neck, liver or kidney cancer. The material was CD4+ or CD8+ T cells sorted from blood, obtained in a trial of the OX40 agonist ivuxolimab. CDR3 nucleotide sequence: TGTGCCAGCAGCTTCCAAGAGACCCAGTACTTC. Protein: CASSFQETQYF.